This T cell receptor (beta chain) was identified during a study of blood T cells in healthy people across ages. Primers used in a second PCR of roughly 7 to 12 cycles were a sample-barcoded 5' primer and a J-beta primer mix. One entry per CDR3 protein results from TCRdb running MiXCR on the 5' RACE reads. The table shows fewer than 1,000,000 distinct CDR3 sequences, with under 55% occurring only once. The clonotype was recovered from a man aged 55 to 70 in good health. Sequencing was performed on blood.

The CDR3 DNA reads as TGTGCCAGCAGGACGGACAGTCTAGTAGTCAATGAGCAGTTCTTC. Translating gives CASRTDSLVVNEQFF. V and J are TRBV2 and TRBJ2-1; TRBD1 is a possible D gene (6 bases). V lost 6 bases to trimming and J lost 6 bases, with 18 bases between them. The CDR3 contains 15 residues. From germline, CDR1 is SNHLY and CDR2 FYNNEI. Variable domain in full (rest from reference TRBV2 and TRBJ2-1): EPEVTQTPSHQVTQMGQEVILRCVPISNHLYFYWYRQILGQKVEFLVSFYNNEISEKSEIFDDQFSVERPDGSNFTLKIRSTKLEDSAMYFCASRTDSLVVNEQFFGPGTRLTVL.